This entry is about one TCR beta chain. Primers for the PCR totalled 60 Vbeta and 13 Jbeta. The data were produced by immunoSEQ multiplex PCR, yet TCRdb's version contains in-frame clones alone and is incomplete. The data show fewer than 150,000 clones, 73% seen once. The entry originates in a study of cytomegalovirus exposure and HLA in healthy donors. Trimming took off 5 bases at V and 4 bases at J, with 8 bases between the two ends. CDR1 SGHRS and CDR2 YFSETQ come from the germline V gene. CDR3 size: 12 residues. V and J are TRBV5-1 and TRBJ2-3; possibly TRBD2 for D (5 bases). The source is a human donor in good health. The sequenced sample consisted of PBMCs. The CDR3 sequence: CASRRGSDTQYF. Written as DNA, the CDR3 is TGCGCCAGCAGACGAGGGTCAGATACGCAGTATTTT.